This TCR beta chain was retrieved from a study of blood T cells in healthy people across ages (dated by TCRdb to 2014 to 2015). Some background on the complete study: In model experiments, template switching captured roughly one uniquely barcoded TCR beta cDNA molecule for every two T cells. Using deep sequencing normalized with unique cDNA molecular identifiers, the study measured how TCR beta repertoire diversity changes with age. The donors were split into four age groups: young (average about 16 years), middle-aged (39), aged (roughly 60) and long-lived (approximately 89). To avoid experimental bias, donors of different ages were randomly spread across the sequencing lanes. The study analyzed two additional independent replicas of 1 million unique cDNA reads from the same blood draw for two donors, one aged 18 to 29 and one aged 80 or older.

The library was obtained by 5' RACE. Reads for this sample came from an Illumina HiSeq 2500. A second PCR of roughly 7 to 11 cycles was performed with a sample-barcoded 5' primer and a J-beta primer mix. Each TCR beta cDNA molecule received a unique molecular identifier from a template-switch 5' adaptor carrying 12 random nucleotides. Each sample yielded at least 2.5 million CDR3-containing paired-end reads. First-strand cDNA synthesis was performed from all RNA using the Mint cDNA synthesis kit, with priming by a TRBC-specific oligonucleotide. All cDNA was treated with uracil-DNA glycosylase and then went through a first 18-cycle PCR with the universal primers M1SS and BC2_uni_R. Under the source paper's analysis protocol: For normalization, 1 million high-quality reads were randomly selected from each sample, with every read carrying a distinct molecular identifier. Reads sharing molecular identifiers were discarded rather than binned into consensus sequences. MiTCR, set to a Q25 quality threshold and the strictest error-elimination algorithm, was used for CDR3 identification, clonotype clustering and error correction. Lower-bound total TCR beta diversity was estimated with a nonparametric unseen species model using Euler transformation. The raw public reads went through TCRdb reprocessing: fastp at Q25, MiXCR clone calling, in-frame beta chains kept. One record per CDR3 amino acid sequence lists the most common genes and DNA. It is TCRdb's table, rather than the study itself, that gives the V and J calls and clone size. The sample table lists 920,000 or so distinct CDR3 sequences, 40% to 45% of them with a count of one. The biggest ten clones account for about 20% of the sample.

Summary of the overall study and its limitations: The CMV infection status of donors was not known, potentially confounding age-related changes in expanded clonotypes. There was a strong correlation between observed TCR beta diversity and the percentage of naive T cells measured by flow cytometry. Total diversity estimates from one million sequenced T cells were considered lower bounds and underestimates. Compared with the aged group, more naive CD4+ T cells, fewer expanded clones and increased TCR diversity were shown by the long-lived group, suggesting age selection. Because profiling used bulk unsorted PBMCs, naive and antigen-experienced compartments could not be compared conclusively. Observed TCR beta diversity per million T cells fell roughly linearly with age, and a significant reduction was already apparent by age around 40.

The CDR3 measures 14 amino acids from cysteine to phenylalanine. Only the CDR3 portion is preserved as DNA: 42 bases, with reading frame beginning at the first base. The donors were roughly 39 Caucasian individuals from Russia, aged about 6 to 95 years, who were systemically healthy. Approximately 11 milliliters of peripheral blood were drawn from each donor into EDTA-treated Vacutainer tubes. Ficoll-Paque density-gradient centrifugation was used to isolate PBMCs, with at least 7 million per sample. Total RNA, at least 6 micrograms per sample, was extracted from PBMCs with Trizol reagent. For every donor, an aliquot of PBMCs went through flow cytometry to measure the percentages of naive CD45RAhigh/CD27high T cells. About this clonotype: Its antigen has not been determined. Relative to the germline gene, one junction end is altered; a read error may explain this.

The sequenced material came from blood. The chain is made from TRBV12-3 or TRBV12-4 and TRBJ1-4; the junction holds 7 bases that match TRBD1. This clonotype was sampled from a woman between 55 and 75 years old in good health. Read as DNA, the sequence is TGTGCCAGCAGACTCGGGACAGCTAATGAAGAACTGTTTTTT. The encoded protein is CASRLGTANEELFF.